The next 25 T cell receptor beta chains were all read from a single sample in a study of PD-1 blockade in mismatch repair-deficient tumors. Measured with immunoSEQ multiplex PCR; TCRdb has only the in-frame clones, and not every one. The data hold 120,000 or so clones, with around nine tenths observed a single time. Sequences were derived from peripheral blood, sampled 70 to 72 weeks after starting pembrolizumab. These receptors were taken from an adult with mismatch repair-deficient cancer.

V usage is TRBV19 and J usage is TRBJ2-7; 11 positions agree with TRBD2. Germline V gene lookup returns CDR1 LNHDA and CDR2 SQIVND (reference sequence). The V segment lost 7 bases and the J segment 2 bases; nucleotides outside the gene matches: 7. The CDR3 runs 15 residues. The CDR3 loop reads CASKLAGGDAYEQYF. The DNA for the CDR3 is TGTGCCAGTAAATTAGCGGGAGGGGATGCCTACGAGCAGTACTTC.

Concerning this clone itself: The same CDR3 also results from other DNA sequences found in this sample. CDR3 region: CASSLTGNTEAFF. CDR3 in DNA: TGCGCCAGCAGCTTGACGGGAAACACTGAAGCTTTCTTT. The chain is built from TRBV5-1 and TRBJ1-1; D not certain. The CDR3 covers 13 residues. Germline V CDR1 and CDR2: SGHRS, YFSETQ. Trimming cost V 1 base and J 2 bases, with 6 bases left between them.

The rearrangement links TRBV27 to TRBJ2-3, with D possibly TRBD2 on 5 matching bases. The V end was cut by 5 bases, the J end by 2 bases, with 11 bases between. From germline, CDR1 is MNHEY and CDR2 SMNVEV (reference sequence). The CDR3 has 14 residues. The CDR3 spells CASSPRTPTDTQYF. The CDR3 DNA sequence: TGTGCCAGCAGTCCGCGGACTCCCACAGATACGCAGTATTTT.

The V and J genes are TRBV7-9 and TRBJ1-4, with 7 bases matching TRBD1. Germline CDR1 SEHNR, CDR2 FQNEAQ (reference sequence). The ends lost 2 bases at V and 5 bases at J; junction bases unmatched: 8. This CDR3 is 16 amino acids long. The CDR3 DNA is TGTGCCAGCAGCTTAAACGCGCAGGGGGGGAATGAAAAACTGTTTTTT. It is translated as CASSLNAQGGNEKLFF.

The chain joins TRBV19 to TRBJ1-2; no definite D call. The CDR3 contains 15 residues. Trimming left V 8 bases short and J 4 bases short, with 20 bases between. Per the germline V gene, CDR1 is LNHDA and CDR2 is SQIVND (reference sequence). The CDR3 sequence: CASGRGEGQGYGYTF. The CDR3 coding sequence is TGTGCCAGTGGCCGAGGTGAGGGTCAAGGCTATGGCTACACCTTC. Variable domain in full (rest from reference TRBV19 and TRBJ1-2): DGGITQSPKYLFRKEGQNVTLSCEQNLNHDAMYWYRQDPGQGLRLIYYSQIVNDFQKGDIAEGYSVSREKKESFPLTVTSAQKNPTAFYLCASGRGEGQGYGYTFGSGTRLTVV.

The chain employs TRBV9 and TRBJ2-1; D is unclear. From germline, CDR1 is SGDLS and CDR2 YYNGEE. CDR3 size: 15 residues. The V end lost 4 bases, the J end lost 8 bases, and 19 bases lay between the germline ends. This chain's CDR3 is CASSPASGGFHEQFF. CDR3 coding DNA: TGTGCCAGCAGCCCCGCCTCGGGCGGTTTCCATGAGCAGTTCTTC.

This rearrangement joins TRBV29-1 to TRBJ2-1; maybe TRBD1 (5 bases). The V and J ends lost 7 bases and 10 bases respectively, with 11 bases between them. Germline loops: CDR1 SQVTM, CDR2 ANQGSEA. This CDR3 is 10 amino acids long. CDR3: CSGWTNEQFF. In DNA, the CDR3 is TGCAGCGGTTGGACAAACGAGCAGTTCTTC.

In this sample, this clone turned up once. The chain combines TRBV6-5 with TRBJ2-1; 9 positions match TRBD1. Trimming at V came to 5 bases and at J to 9 bases, leaving 5 bases not matched to a gene. CDR1 is MNHEY and CDR2 is SVGAGI in the germline V gene. There are 13 residues in the CDR3. For the CDR3, the DNA is TGTGCCAGCAGTCGGGGGACAGGGTTTGAGCAGTTCTTC. This encodes CASSRGTGFEQFF.

The rearrangement uses TRBV9 and TRBJ1-5; a weak D match, TRBD1 (6 bases). V dropped 0 bases and J dropped 5 bases, with 12 bases sitting between them. The CDR3 contains 15 residues. Germline assignment: CDR1 SGDLS and CDR2 YYNGEE. For the CDR3, the DNA is TGTGCCAGCAGCGTAGGGTCAGGGGTAGATCAGCCCCAGCATTTT. Encoded protein: CASSVGSGVDQPQHF.

V and J are TRBV13 and TRBJ2-4; no definite D call. The germline V gene encodes CDR1 PRHDT and CDR2 FYEKMQ (reference sequence). Between the trimmed V and J ends, which lost 3 bases and 4 bases, there was a span of 4 bases. This CDR3 comprises 12 residues. The CDR3: CASSFKKNIQYF. The CDR3 coding sequence is TGTGCCAGCAGCTTCAAGAAAAACATTCAGTACTTC.

This chain connects TRBV28 to TRBJ2-3; unclear D gene. V shed 4 bases and J shed 2 bases, with 7 bases lying between them. Germline loops: CDR1 MDHEN, CDR2 SYDVKM. This CDR3 has 13 amino acids. The CDR3 here is CASSSRITDTQYF. DNA of the CDR3: TGTGCCAGCAGTTCCAGGATCACAGATACGCAGTATTTT.

The chain carries TRBV13 and TRBJ2-7; D is undetermined. CDR1 is PRHDT, CDR2 FYEKMQ, per germline (reference sequence). CDR3 length: 13 amino acids. V lost 3 bases and J 2 bases, leaving 8 bases between the germline ends. For the CDR3, the DNA is TGTGCCAGCAGCTTCGGGCCGACCTACGAGCAGTACTTC. Amino acid sequence: CASSFGPTYEQYF. The complete variable domain, with remaining parts taken from reference TRBV13 and TRBJ2-7, reads AAGVIQSPRHLIKEKRETATLKCYPIPRHDTVYWYQQGPGQDPQFLISFYEKMQSDKGSIPDRFSAQQFSDYHSELNMSSLELGDSALYFCASSFGPTYEQYFGPGTRLTVT.

V and J are TRBV7-9 and TRBJ2-1, with a tentative D call TRBD1 (5 bases). CDR3 size: 16 residues. Per germline, CDR1 SEHNR and CDR2 FQNEAQ (reference sequence). Trimming shortened V by 2 bases and J by 8 bases, and 19 bases separated the two germline ends. CDR3 region: CASSLIGHVMADEQFF. The CDR3, as DNA: TGTGCCAGCAGCTTAATCGGACACGTAATGGCCGATGAGCAGTTCTTC.

V usage is TRBV27 and J usage is TRBJ2-2; D might be TRBD1 (8 bases). The CDR3 contains 16 residues. V was cut by 6 bases and J by 3 bases, with 17 bases left in between. Germline-derived CDR1 and CDR2 are MNHEY and SMNVEV (reference sequence). The CDR3 protein is CASSTNRGGDTGELFF. The CDR3 region has the DNA TGTGCCAGCAGCACCAACAGGGGGGGGGACACCGGGGAGCTGTTTTTT.

The chain employs TRBV19 and TRBJ1-2; 7 bases are a match to TRBD1. This CDR3 contains 14 residues. Germline CDR1 and CDR2: LNHDA and SQIVND (reference sequence). Germline trimming cut 3 bases from V and 3 bases from J; bases unmatched to any gene: 4. In nucleotides, the CDR3 is TGTGCCAGTAGTATCCAGGGGGGTTACTATGGCTACACCTTC. It translates to CASSIQGGYYGYTF.

The rearrangement links TRBV7-9 to TRBJ2-7, with no clear D. This CDR3 is 14 amino acids long. Trimming shortened V by 2 bases and J by 0 bases, and 8 bases separated the two germline ends. Germline V gene data show CDR1 as SEHNR and CDR2 as FQNEAQ (reference sequence). The CDR3 here is CASSLNAASYEQYF. Written as DNA, the CDR3 is TGTGCCAGCAGCTTAAACGCTGCCTCCTACGAGCAGTACTTC.

The rearrangement links TRBV28 to TRBJ2-7; 9 bases align to TRBD2. Germline-derived CDR1 and CDR2 are MDHEN and SYDVKM. CDR3 length: 14 residues. The V gene end was trimmed by 5 bases and the J gene end by 4 bases; junction bases not matched to a gene: 6. The CDR3 DNA follows: TGTGCCAGCAGTCCAGCGGGAGGACCATACGAGCAGTACTTC. Translating gives CASSPAGGPYEQYF.

The rearrangement joins TRBV4-1 to TRBJ2-7; 16 bases are shared with TRBD2. There are 16 residues in the CDR3. Trimming removed 4 bases from V and 4 bases from J; junction bases left unmatched: 4. Germline V gives CDR1 MGHRA, CDR2 YSYEKL. The CDR3 DNA reads as TGCGCCAGCAGCCCGGGACTAGCGGGAGGGCCTTACGAGCAGTACTTC. It encodes CASSPGLAGGPYEQYF.

The chain joins TRBV19 to TRBJ1-1; D gene uncertain. Germline loops: CDR1 LNHDA, CDR2 SQIVND (reference sequence). The CDR3 has 13 amino acids. Deletions cut 6 bases from V and 4 bases from J, with 12 bases between. This chain's CDR3 is CASRRAVGTEAFF. In DNA form, the CDR3 reads TGTGCCAGTAGGAGGGCTGTGGGCACTGAAGCTTTCTTT. Combining the CDR3 with reference TRBV19 and TRBJ1-1 gives the whole variable domain DGGITQSPKYLFRKEGQNVTLSCEQNLNHDAMYWYRQDPGQGLRLIYYSQIVNDFQKGDIAEGYSVSREKKESFPLTVTSAQKNPTAFYLCASRRAVGTEAFFGQGTRLTVV.

The chain uses TRBV29-1 and TRBJ2-7; TRBD1 aligns across 7 bases. Trimming took 1 base from V and 1 from J; bases not matched to a gene: 7. Germline V lookup: CDR1 SQVTM, CDR2 ANQGSEA. The CDR3 runs to 15 residues. CDR3 nucleotide sequence: TGCAGCGTTGAAGGGTACAGGGGCTCTTCCTACGAGCAGTACTTC. Its translation: CSVEGYRGSSYEQYF.

This chain links TRBV9 with TRBJ2-6, with 11 bases fitting TRBD1. The CDR3 totals 18 residues. The junction had 2 bases not matched to a gene; V was cut back by 0 bases and J by 0 bases. Germline assignment: CDR1 SGDLS and CDR2 YYNGEE. The DNA of the CDR3 is TGTGCCAGCAGCGTAGAGGGACAGGGGGACTCTGGGGCCAACGTCCTGACTTTC. Translated, it gives CASSVEGQGDSGANVLTF.

V usage is TRBV7-6 and J usage is TRBJ1-1; 7 nucleotides match TRBD1. This CDR3 region has 13 residues. V was pared by 3 bases and J by 3 bases, with 1 base of the junction left unmatched. Germline values: CDR1 SGHVS, CDR2 FNYEAQ. The CDR3 spells CASSFRGYTEAFF. The DNA of the CDR3 is TGTGCCAGCAGCTTCAGGGGGTACACTGAAGCTTTCTTT.

DNA of the CDR3: TGTGCCAGCAGTGACTCGAGGCGATTCCGGGATACGCAGTATTTT. Translation: CASSDSRRFRDTQYF. The chain has TRBV6-1 and TRBJ2-3, with D unclear. Deletions cut 3 bases from V and 6 bases from J, with 16 bases between. The CDR3 is 15 amino acids. Germline V gives CDR1 MNHNS, CDR2 SASEGT.

The CDR3 DNA reads as TGTGCCAGCAGCTTAAAGGGAGGGCGCGGGGTAGAGACCCAGTACTTC. Its translation: CASSLKGGRGVETQYF. This chain joins TRBV11-2 and TRBJ2-5, with TRBD2 identical over 7 bases. The CDR3 contains 16 residues. The V gene end was trimmed by 2 bases and the J gene end by 4 bases; junction bases not matched to a gene: 10. Germline V gene sequence: CDR1 SGHAT, CDR2 FQNNGV.

The chain combines TRBV13 with TRBJ1-4; 8 nucleotides align to TRBD1. CDR3 length: 14 amino acids. CDR1 is PRHDT and CDR2 is FYEKMQ in the germline V gene (reference sequence). Trimming cost V 0 bases and J 6 bases; bases outside gene matches: 0. The CDR3 DNA follows: TGTGCCAGCAGCTTAGGGACAGGGGATGAAAAACTGTTTTTT. Protein: CASSLGTGDEKLFF.